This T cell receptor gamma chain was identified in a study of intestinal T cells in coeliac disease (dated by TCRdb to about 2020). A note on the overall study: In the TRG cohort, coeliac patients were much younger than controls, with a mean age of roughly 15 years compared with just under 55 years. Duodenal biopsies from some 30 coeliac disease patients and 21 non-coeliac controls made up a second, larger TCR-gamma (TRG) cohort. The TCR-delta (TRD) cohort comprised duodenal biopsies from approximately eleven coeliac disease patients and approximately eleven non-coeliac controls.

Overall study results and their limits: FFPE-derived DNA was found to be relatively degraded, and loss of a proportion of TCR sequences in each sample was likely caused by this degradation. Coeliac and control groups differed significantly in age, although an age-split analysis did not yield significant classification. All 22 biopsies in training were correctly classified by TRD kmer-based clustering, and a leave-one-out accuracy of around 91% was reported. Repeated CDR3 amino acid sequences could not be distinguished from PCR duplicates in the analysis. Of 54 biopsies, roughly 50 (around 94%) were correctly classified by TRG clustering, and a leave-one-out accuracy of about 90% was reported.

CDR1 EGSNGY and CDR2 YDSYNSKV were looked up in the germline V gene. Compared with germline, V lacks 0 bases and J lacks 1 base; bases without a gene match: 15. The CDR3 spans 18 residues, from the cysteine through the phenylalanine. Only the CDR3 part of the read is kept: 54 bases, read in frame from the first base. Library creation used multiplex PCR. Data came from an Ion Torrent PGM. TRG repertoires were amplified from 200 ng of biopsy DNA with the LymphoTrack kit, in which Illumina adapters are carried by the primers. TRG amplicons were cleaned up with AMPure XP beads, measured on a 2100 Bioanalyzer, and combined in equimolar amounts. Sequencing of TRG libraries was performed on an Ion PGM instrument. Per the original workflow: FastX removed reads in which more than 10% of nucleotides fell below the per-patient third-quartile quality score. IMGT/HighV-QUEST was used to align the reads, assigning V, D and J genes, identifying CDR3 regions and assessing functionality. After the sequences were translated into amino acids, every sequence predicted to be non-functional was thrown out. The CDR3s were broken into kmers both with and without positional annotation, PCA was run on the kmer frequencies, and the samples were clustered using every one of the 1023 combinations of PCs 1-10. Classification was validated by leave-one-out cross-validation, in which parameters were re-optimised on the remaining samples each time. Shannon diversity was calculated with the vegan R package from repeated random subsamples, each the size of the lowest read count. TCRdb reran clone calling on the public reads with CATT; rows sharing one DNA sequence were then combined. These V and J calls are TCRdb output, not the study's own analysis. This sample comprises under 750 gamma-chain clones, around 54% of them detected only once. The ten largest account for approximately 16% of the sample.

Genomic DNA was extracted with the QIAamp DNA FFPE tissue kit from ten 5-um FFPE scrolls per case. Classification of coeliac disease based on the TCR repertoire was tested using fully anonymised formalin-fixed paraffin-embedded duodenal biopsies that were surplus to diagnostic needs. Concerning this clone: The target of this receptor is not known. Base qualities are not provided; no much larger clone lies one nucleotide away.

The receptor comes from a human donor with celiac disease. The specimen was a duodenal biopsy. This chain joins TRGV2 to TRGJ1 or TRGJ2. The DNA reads TGTGCCACCTGGGACGGGTCCTCGGTACACTCAAATTATTATAAGAAACTCTTT. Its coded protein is CATWDGSSVHSNYYKKLF.